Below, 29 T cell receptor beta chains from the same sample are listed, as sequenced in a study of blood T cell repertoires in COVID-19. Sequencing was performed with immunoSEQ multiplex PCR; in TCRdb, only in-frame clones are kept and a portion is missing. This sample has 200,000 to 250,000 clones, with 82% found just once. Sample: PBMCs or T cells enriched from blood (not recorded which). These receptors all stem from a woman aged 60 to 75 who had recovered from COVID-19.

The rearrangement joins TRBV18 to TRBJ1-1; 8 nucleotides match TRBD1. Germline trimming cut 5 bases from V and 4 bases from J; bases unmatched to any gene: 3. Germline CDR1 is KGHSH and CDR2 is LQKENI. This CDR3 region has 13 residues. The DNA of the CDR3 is TGTGCCAGCTCATCAACAGGGGGCACTGAAGCTTTCTTT. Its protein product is CASSSTGGTEAFF.

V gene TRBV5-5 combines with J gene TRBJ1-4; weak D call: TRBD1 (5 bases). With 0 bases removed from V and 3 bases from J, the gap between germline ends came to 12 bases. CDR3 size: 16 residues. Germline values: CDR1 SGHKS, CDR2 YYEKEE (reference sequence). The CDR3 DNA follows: TGTGCCAGCAGCTTGGGGTTGGCGGGGGCTAATGAAAAACTGTTTTTT. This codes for CASSLGLAGANEKLFF.

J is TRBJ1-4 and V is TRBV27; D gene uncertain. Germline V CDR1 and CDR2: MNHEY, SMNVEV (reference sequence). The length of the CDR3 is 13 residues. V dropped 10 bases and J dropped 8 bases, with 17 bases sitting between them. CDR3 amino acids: CATLHPAEEKLFF. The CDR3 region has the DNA TGTGCCACCCTTCACCCGGCGGAAGAAAAACTGTTTTTT.

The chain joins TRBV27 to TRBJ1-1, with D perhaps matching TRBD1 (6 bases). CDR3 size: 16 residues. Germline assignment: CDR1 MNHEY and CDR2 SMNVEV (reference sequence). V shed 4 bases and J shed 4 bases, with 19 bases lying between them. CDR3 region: CASSSPFGGVVTEAFF. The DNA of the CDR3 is TGTGCCAGCAGTTCCCCATTTGGGGGCGTCGTCACTGAAGCTTTCTTT.

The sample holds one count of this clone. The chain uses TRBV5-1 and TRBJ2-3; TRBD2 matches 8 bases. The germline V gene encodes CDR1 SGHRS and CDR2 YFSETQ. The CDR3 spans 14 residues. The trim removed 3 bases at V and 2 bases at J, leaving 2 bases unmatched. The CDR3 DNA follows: TGCGCCAGCAGCTGGGGACTAGACACAGATACGCAGTATTTT. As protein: CASSWGLDTDTQYF. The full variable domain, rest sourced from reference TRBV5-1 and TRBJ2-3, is KAGVTQTPRYLIKTRGQQVTLSCSPISGHRSVSWYQQTPGQGLQFLFEYFSETQRNKGNFPGRFSGRQFSNSRSEMNVSTLELGDSALYLCASSWGLDTDTQYFGPGTRLTVL.

CDR3 in amino acids: CASSDRRTGGYEQYF. CDR3 bases: TGTGCCAGCAGTGACCGACGGACAGGGGGTTACGAGCAGTACTTC. The genes are TRBV2 and TRBJ2-7; TRBD1 matches at 10 bases. CDR3 size: 15 residues. The germline V gene encodes CDR1 SNHLY and CDR2 FYNNEI. J gave up 4 bases and V 3 bases, and 6 bases lay outside the gene matches.

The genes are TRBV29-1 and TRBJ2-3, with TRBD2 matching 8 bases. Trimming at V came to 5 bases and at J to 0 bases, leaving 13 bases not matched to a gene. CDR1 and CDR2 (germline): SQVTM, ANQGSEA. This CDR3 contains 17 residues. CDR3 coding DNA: TGCAGCGTTCATTTAGCGGGAAAGGGACTCAGCACAGATACGCAGTATTTT. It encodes CSVHLAGKGLSTDTQYF.

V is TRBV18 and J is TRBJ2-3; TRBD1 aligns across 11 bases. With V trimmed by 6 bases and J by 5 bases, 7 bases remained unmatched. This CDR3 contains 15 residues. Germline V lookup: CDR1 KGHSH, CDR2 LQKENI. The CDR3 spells CASSPGQGARDTQYF. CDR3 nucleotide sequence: TGTGCCAGCTCGCCAGGACAGGGGGCGAGAGATACGCAGTATTTT.

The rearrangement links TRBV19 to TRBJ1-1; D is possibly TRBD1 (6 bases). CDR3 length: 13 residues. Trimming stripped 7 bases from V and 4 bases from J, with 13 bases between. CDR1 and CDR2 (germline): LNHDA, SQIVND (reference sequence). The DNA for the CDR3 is TGTGCCAGTACGGGTCAGGGGAGCACTGAAGCTTTCTTT. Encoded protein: CASTGQGSTEAFF.

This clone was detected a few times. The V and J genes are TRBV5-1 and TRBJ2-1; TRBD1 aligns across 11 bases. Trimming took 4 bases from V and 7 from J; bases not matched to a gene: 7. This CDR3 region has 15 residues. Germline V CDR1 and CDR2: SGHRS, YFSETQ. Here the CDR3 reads CASSPGQGAENEQFF. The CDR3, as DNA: TGCGCCAGCAGCCCCGGACAGGGGGCGGAGAATGAGCAGTTCTTC.

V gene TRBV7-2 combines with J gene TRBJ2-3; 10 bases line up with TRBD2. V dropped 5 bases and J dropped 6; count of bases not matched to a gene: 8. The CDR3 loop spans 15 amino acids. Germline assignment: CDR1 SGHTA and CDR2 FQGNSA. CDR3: CASSLSSGGLDTQYF. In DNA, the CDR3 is TGTGCCAGCAGCCTATCTAGCGGGGGTCTGGATACGCAGTATTTT.

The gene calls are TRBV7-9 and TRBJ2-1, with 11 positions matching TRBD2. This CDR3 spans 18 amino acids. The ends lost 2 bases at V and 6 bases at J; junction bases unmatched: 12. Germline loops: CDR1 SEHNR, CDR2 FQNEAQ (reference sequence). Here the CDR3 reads CASSLPIRLAGLSNEQFF. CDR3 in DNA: TGTGCCAGCAGCTTACCAATTCGACTAGCGGGATTGAGCAATGAGCAGTTCTTC.

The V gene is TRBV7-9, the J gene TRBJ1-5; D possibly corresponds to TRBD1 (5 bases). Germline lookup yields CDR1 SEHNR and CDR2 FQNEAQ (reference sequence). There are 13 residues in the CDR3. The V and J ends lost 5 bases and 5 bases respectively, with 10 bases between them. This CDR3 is CASSELGHQPQHF. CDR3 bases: TGTGCCAGCAGCGAGCTGGGGCATCAGCCCCAGCATTTT.

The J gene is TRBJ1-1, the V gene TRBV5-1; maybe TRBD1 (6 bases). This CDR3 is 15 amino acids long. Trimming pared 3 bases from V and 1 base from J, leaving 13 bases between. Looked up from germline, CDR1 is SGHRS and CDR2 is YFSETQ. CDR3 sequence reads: CASSWQEQGNTEAFF. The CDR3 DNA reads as TGCGCCAGCAGCTGGCAGGAACAGGGGAACACTGAAGCTTTCTTT.

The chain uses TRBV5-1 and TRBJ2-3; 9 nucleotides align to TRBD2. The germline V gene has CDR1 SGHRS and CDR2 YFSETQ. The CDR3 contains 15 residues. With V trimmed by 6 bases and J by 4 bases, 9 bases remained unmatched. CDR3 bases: TGCGCCAGCACCCTTGTCGGCGGGGGGGCAGATACGCAGTATTTT. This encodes CASTLVGGGADTQYF.

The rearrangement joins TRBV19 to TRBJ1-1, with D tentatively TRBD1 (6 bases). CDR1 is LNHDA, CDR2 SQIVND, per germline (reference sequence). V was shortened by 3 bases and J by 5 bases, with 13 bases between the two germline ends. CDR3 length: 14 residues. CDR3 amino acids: CASSIGARGTEAFF. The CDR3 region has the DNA TGTGCCAGTAGTATCGGGGCCAGGGGTACTGAAGCTTTCTTT.

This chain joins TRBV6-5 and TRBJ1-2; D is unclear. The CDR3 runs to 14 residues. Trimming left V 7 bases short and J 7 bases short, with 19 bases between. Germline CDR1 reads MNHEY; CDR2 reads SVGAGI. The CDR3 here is CASTLRGQEGGYTF. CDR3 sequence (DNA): TGTGCCAGCACCTTACGCGGTCAGGAGGGTGGCTACACCTTC.

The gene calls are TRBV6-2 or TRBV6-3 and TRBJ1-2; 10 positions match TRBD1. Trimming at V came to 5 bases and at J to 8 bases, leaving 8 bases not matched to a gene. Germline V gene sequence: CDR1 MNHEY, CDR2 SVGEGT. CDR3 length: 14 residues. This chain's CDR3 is CASSPGTGVGGYTF. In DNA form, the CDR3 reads TGTGCCAGCAGTCCCGGGACAGGGGTTGGCGGCTACACCTTC.

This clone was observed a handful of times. CDR3: CASSSQGRTEAFF. The CDR3 nucleotides read TGTGCCAGCAGCTCTCAGGGGCGGACTGAAGCTTTCTTT. The V and J genes are TRBV11-2 and TRBJ1-1; maybe TRBD1 (6 bases). The germline V and J ends were trimmed by 4 bases and 5 bases, with 11 bases remaining between them. This CDR3 spans 13 amino acids. Germline assignment: CDR1 SGHAT and CDR2 FQNNGV.

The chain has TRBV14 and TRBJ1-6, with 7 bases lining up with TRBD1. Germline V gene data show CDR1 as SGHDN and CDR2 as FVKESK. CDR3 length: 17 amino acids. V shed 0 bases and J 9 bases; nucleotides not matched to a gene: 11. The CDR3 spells CASSQDMWRGLPSPLHF. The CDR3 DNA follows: TGTGCCAGCAGCCAAGATATGTGGAGGGGGCTCCCTTCACCCCTCCACTTT.

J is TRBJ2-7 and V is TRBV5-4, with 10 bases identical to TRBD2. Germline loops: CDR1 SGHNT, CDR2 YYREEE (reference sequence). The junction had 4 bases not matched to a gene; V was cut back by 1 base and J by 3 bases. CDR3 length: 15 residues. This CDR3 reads CASSLTSGESYEQYF. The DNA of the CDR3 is TGTGCCAGCAGCTTGACTAGCGGGGAGAGCTACGAGCAGTACTTC. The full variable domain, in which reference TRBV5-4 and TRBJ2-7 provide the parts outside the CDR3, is ETGVTQSPTHLIKTRGQQVTLRCSSQSGHNTVSWYQQALGQGPQFIFQYYREEENGRGNFPPRFSGLQFPNYSSELNVNALELDDSALYLCASSLTSGESYEQYFGPGTRLTVT.

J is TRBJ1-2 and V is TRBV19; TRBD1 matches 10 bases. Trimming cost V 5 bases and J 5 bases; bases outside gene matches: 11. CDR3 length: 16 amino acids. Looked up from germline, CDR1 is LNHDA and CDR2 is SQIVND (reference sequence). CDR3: CASSVRAGQGLYGYTF. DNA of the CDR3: TGTGCCAGTAGTGTTCGTGCGGGACAGGGGCTTTATGGCTACACCTTC.

CDR3 sequence: CASSQRTGVNTEAFF. In DNA, the CDR3 is TGTGCCAGCTCTCAACGGACAGGGGTGAACACTGAAGCTTTCTTT. This rearrangement joins TRBV18 to TRBJ1-1; 9 positions match TRBD1. This CDR3 has 15 amino acids. The germline gives CDR1 KGHSH, CDR2 LQKENI. Trimming cost V 6 bases and J 0 bases; bases outside gene matches: 5.

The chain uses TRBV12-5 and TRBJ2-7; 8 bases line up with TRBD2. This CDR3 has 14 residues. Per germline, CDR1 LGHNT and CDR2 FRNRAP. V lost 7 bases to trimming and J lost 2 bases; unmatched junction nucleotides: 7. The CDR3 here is CASVKSGGPYEQYF. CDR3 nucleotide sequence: TGTGCTAGTGTTAAAAGCGGGGGCCCCTACGAGCAGTACTTC.

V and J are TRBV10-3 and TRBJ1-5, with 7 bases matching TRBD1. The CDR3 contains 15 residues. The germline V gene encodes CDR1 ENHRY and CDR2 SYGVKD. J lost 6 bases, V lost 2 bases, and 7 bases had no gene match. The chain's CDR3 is CAISEGTAKGQPQHF. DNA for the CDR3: TGTGCCATCAGTGAGGGGACAGCGAAGGGTCAGCCCCAGCATTTT.

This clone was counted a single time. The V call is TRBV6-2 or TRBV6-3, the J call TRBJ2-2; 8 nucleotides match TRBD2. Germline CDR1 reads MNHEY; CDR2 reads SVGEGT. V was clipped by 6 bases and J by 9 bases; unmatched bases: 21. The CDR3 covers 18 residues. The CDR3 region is CASSPHSFVVAGYRELFF. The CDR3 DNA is TGTGCCAGCAGCCCCCATTCATTTGTAGTAGCGGGGTACCGGGAGCTGTTTTTT.

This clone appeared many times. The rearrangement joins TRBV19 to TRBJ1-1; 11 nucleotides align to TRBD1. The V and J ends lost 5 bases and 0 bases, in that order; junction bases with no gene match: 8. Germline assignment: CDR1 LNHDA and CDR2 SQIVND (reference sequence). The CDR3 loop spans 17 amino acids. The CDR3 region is CASSAYRDRGMNTEAFF. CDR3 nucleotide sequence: TGTGCCAGTAGTGCCTACCGGGACAGGGGGATGAACACTGAAGCTTTCTTT.

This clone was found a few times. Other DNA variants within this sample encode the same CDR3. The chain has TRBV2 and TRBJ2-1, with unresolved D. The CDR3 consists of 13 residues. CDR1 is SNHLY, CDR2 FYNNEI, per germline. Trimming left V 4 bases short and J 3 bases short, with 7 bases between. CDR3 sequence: CASSVGGYNEQFF. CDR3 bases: TGTGCCAGCAGTGTTGGCGGCTACAATGAGCAGTTCTTC.

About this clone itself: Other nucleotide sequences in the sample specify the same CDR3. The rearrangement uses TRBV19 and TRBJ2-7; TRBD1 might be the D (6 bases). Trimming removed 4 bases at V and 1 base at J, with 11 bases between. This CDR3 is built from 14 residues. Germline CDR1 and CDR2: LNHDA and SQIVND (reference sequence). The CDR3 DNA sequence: TGTGCCAGTAGTACAGGCCAGGGGTCCTACGAGCAGTACTTC. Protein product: CASSTGQGSYEQYF.